The 30 T cell receptor beta chains given below trace back to one sample, sequenced in a study of cytomegalovirus exposure and HLA in healthy donors. It was with 60 Vbeta and 13 Jbeta primers that the PCR ran. This table comes from immunoSEQ multiplex PCR, and its TCRdb copy is limited to in-frame clones, with some not included. The sample consists of 150,000 to 200,000 clones, 84% of them appearing once. Source material: PBMCs. The receptors were sampled from a man aged 18-30 years in good health and CMV-seronegative.

Written as DNA, the CDR3 is TGCAGCGTTGAAGATCGGGTTTGGGGACAGTTCTATGGCTACACCTTC. It codes for CSVEDRVWGQFYGYTF. The chain carries TRBV29-1 and TRBJ1-2; 7 nucleotides match TRBD1. V lost 0 bases, J lost 4 bases, and 11 bases stayed unmatched. Per germline, CDR1 SQVTM and CDR2 ANQGSEA. This CDR3 contains 16 residues.

This clone was picked up a small number of times. V is TRBV10-2 and J is TRBJ2-5; D gene ambiguous. CDR3 length: 13 residues. CDR1 WSHSY and CDR2 SAAADI come from the germline V gene. The V gene lost 9 bases and the J gene lost 5 bases, with 16 bases spanning the gap. CDR3 nucleotides: TGCGCCAGTCGAATTAGTCAGGCGGAGACCCAGTACTTC. Its translation: CASRISQAETQYF.

The genes are TRBV7-9 and TRBJ2-1; 10 positions match TRBD2. The CDR3 loop spans 15 amino acids. Germline V gene lookup returns CDR1 SEHNR and CDR2 FQNEAQ (reference sequence). Trimming at V came to 5 bases and at J to 7 bases, leaving 8 bases not matched to a gene. The CDR3 region is CASSQVLAGVNEQFF. CDR3 sequence (DNA): TGTGCCAGCAGCCAGGTTCTAGCGGGAGTGAATGAGCAGTTCTTC.

The genes are TRBV7-2 and TRBJ2-3; 7 bases align to TRBD2. Germline assignment: CDR1 SGHTA and CDR2 FQGNSA. This CDR3 is 14 amino acids long. Trimming at V came to 4 bases and at J to 6 bases, leaving 7 bases not matched to a gene. The CDR3: CASSWGLGGDTQYF. CDR3 DNA: TGTGCCAGCAGCTGGGGACTCGGGGGGGATACGCAGTATTTT.

The CDR3 protein is CASSPRTGSLTEAFF. CDR3 nucleotide sequence: TGTGCCAGCAGCCCCAGGACAGGGAGTTTGACTGAAGCTTTCTTT. The chain carries TRBV9 and TRBJ1-1; TRBD1 agrees at 8 bases. The germline CDR1 and CDR2 sequences are SGDLS and YYNGEE. Trimming cost V 4 bases and J 5 bases; bases outside gene matches: 10. This CDR3 region has 15 residues.

V is TRBV7-6 and J is TRBJ2-7; 9 positions match TRBD1. CDR1 and CDR2 (germline): SGHVS, FNYEAQ. The CDR3 is 14 residues long. Trimming cost V 3 bases and J 3 bases; bases outside gene matches: 3. CDR3 DNA: TGTGCCAGCAGCTTGGGGACAGGGAACTACGAGCAGTACTTC. Its translation: CASSLGTGNYEQYF.

This clone has just one count. V and J are TRBV23-1 and TRBJ1-4, with no clear D. TRBV23-1 qualifies as an ORF whose function is uncertain. V was clipped by 7 bases and J by 3 bases, with 27 bases between them. CDR3 length: 19 residues. DNA of the CDR3: TGCGCCAGCATCCCCCGATCCTTTCAGGTTGCTGGTCCTAATGAAAAACTGTTTTTT. This codes for CASIPRSFQVAGPNEKLFF.

The chain recombines TRBV6-5 with TRBJ1-2; 7 bases are a match to TRBD1. Trimming took 2 bases from V and 8 from J; bases not matched to a gene: 14. The CDR3 sequence is 16 residues long. Germline lookup yields CDR1 MNHEY and CDR2 SVGAGI. This chain's CDR3 is CASSYGETGLLRGYTF. The CDR3, as DNA: TGTGCCAGCAGTTACGGCGAGACAGGGCTCCTGCGGGGCTACACCTTC.

This clone was seen more than once but under ten times. The genes are TRBV10-3 and TRBJ2-7; possible D gene TRBD1, 5 bases. Trimming removed 4 bases from V and 1 base from J, with 8 bases in between. CDR1 and CDR2 (germline): ENHRY, SYGVKD. CDR3 size: 13 residues. The CDR3 DNA reads TGTGCCATCAGTGCCGGACAATCCTACGAGCAGTACTTC. Translated, it gives CAISAGQSYEQYF.

The chain recombines TRBV18 with TRBJ1-6; 9 bases match TRBD1. Germline CDR1 is KGHSH and CDR2 is LQKENI. The ends lost 2 bases at V and 11 bases at J; junction bases unmatched: 1. The CDR3 totals 13 residues. As DNA, the CDR3 is TGTGCCAGCTCACCAGACAGGGGGACACCCCTCCACTTT. Translated, it gives CASSPDRGTPLHF.

The chain joins TRBV6-5 to TRBJ2-4; weak D call: TRBD1 (6 bases). Germline V CDR1 and CDR2: MNHEY, SVGAGI. The CDR3 covers 15 residues. Between the trimmed V and J ends, which lost 6 bases and 1 base, there was a span of 13 bases. The CDR3 sequence: CASSSRTGAKNIQYF. CDR3 nucleotides: TGTGCCAGCAGCTCAAGAACAGGGGCCAAAAACATTCAGTACTTC.

V usage is TRBV6-5 and J usage is TRBJ1-4; D might be TRBD1 (5 bases). The CDR3 contains 14 residues. Trimming left V 4 bases short and J 6 bases short, with 12 bases between. From germline, CDR1 is MNHEY and CDR2 SVGAGI. The CDR3 nucleotides read TGTGCCAGCAGTTCCGTCGGAGGGGATGAAAAACTGTTTTTT. Translation: CASSSVGGDEKLFF.

The J gene is TRBJ1-2, the V gene TRBV2; D gene ambiguous. CDR3 size: 15 residues. The germline V gene encodes CDR1 SNHLY and CDR2 FYNNEI. V was pared by 0 bases and J by 5 bases, with 13 bases between. CDR3 region: CASSEAPQPEYGYTF. The CDR3 nucleotides are TGTGCCAGCAGTGAAGCGCCTCAACCGGAGTATGGCTACACCTTC.

This chain links TRBV5-6 with TRBJ2-7; maybe TRBD2 (5 bases). Deletions cut 3 bases from V and 3 bases from J, with 7 bases between. CDR3 size: 12 residues. Germline V gene lookup returns CDR1 SGHDT and CDR2 YYEEEE. The CDR3 region is CASSWTGYEQYF. CDR3 coding DNA: TGTGCCAGCAGCTGGACTGGCTACGAGCAGTACTTC. The full variable domain, rest sourced from reference TRBV5-6 and TRBJ2-7, is DAGVTQSPTHLIKTRGQQVTLRCSPKSGHDTVSWYQQALGQGPQFIFQYYEEEERQRGNFPDRFSGHQFPNYSSELNVNALLLGDSALYLCASSWTGYEQYFGPGTRLTVT.

V is TRBV5-6 and J is TRBJ2-1; 9 bases line up with TRBD2. V trimming: 5 bases; J trimming: 7 bases; junction bases outside the gene matches: 13. This CDR3 comprises 16 residues. The germline V gene encodes CDR1 SGHDT and CDR2 YYEEEE. CDR3 nucleotide sequence: TGTGCCAGCAGGCTTCACGTGCGGGGGGGCGATAATGAGCAGTTCTTC. Translating it yields CASRLHVRGGDNEQFF.

The chain combines TRBV2 with TRBJ2-7; TRBD2 is a possible D gene (7 bases). The CDR3 is 13 amino acids. Trimming left V 7 bases short and J 2 bases short, with 12 bases between. Germline V gene data show CDR1 as SNHLY and CDR2 as FYNNEI. Written as DNA, the CDR3 is TGTGCCAGCAATGGGGGGGCCGCCTACGAGCAGTACTTC. Protein: CASNGGAAYEQYF.

This sequence joins TRBV11-3 and TRBJ2-1; the D gene is possibly TRBD2 (5 bases). Germline-derived CDR1 and CDR2 are SGHNT and YENEEA. V was trimmed by 0 bases and J by 6 bases, leaving 9 bases between them. The length of the CDR3 is 14 residues. This chain's CDR3 is CASSLDRDLNEQFF. The CDR3 bases are TGTGCCAGCAGCTTAGATCGGGATCTCAATGAGCAGTTCTTC.

This clone was counted a single time. V gene TRBV6-1 combines with J gene TRBJ1-2; 9 bases are shared with TRBD1. The CDR3 length is 16 residues. Germline trimming cut 0 bases from V and 4 bases from J; bases unmatched to any gene: 6. From germline, CDR1 is MNHNS and CDR2 SASEGT. The CDR3 loop reads CASSEARGQGGYGYTF. CDR3 DNA sequence: TGTGCCAGCAGTGAAGCGAGGGGACAGGGTGGCTATGGCTACACCTTC.

In nucleotides, the CDR3 is TGCGCCAGCAGCCAAGGTCGGAGCACCGGGGAGCTGTTTTTT. Its translation is CASSQGRSTGELFF. The chain links TRBV4-3 to TRBJ2-2; no reliable D call. Germline CDR1 and CDR2: LGHNA and YSLEER. The CDR3 runs to 14 residues. Trimming shortened V by 1 base and J by 4 bases, and 7 bases separated the two germline ends.

This chain uses TRBV27 with TRBJ2-5; 10 bases map to TRBD2. The CDR3 totals 13 residues. Germline V gene lookup returns CDR1 MNHEY and CDR2 SMNVEV (reference sequence). The junction had 1 base not matched to a gene; V was cut back by 5 bases and J by 4 bases. The CDR3 sequence: CASSPSGRETQYF. In nucleotides, the CDR3 is TGTGCCAGCAGTCCTAGCGGGAGAGAGACCCAGTACTTC.

The chain employs TRBV6-5 and TRBJ2-5, with a weak D call TRBD1 (6 bases). The CDR3 is 14 residues long. Germline-derived CDR1 and CDR2 are MNHEY and SVGAGI. Trimming removed 6 bases from V and 4 bases from J, with 15 bases in between. The CDR3 DNA follows: TGTGCCAGCAGGACCCAGGGGTTGGTAGAGACCCAGTACTTC. This codes for CASRTQGLVETQYF.

CDR3 in amino acids: CASSPLVPSYEQYF. The CDR3 DNA reads as TGTGCCAGCAGCCCACTGGTGCCCTCCTACGAGCAGTACTTC. The chain combines TRBV11-3 with TRBJ2-7; D gene uncertain. CDR3 length: 14 residues. Trimming took 5 bases from V and 0 from J, leaving 11 bases between them. CDR1 is SGHNT and CDR2 is YENEEA in the germline V gene.

The chain carries TRBV7-2 and TRBJ2-5; D is possibly TRBD1 (6 bases). The V end lost 3 bases, the J end lost 5 bases, and 25 bases lay between the germline ends. Germline V gene lookup returns CDR1 SGHTA and CDR2 FQGNSA. This CDR3 region has 18 residues. In nucleotides, the CDR3 is TGTGCCAGCAGCTTCGAGGGTTCTACCCACTCCCAGGGGGAGACCCAGTACTTC. This gives the protein CASSFEGSTHSQGETQYF.

This clone was seen a handful of times. This rearrangement joins TRBV4-1 to TRBJ1-5; D is ambiguous. The CDR3 is 14 residues long. Germline V gives CDR1 MGHRA, CDR2 YSYEKL. Deletions cut 1 base from V and 5 bases from J, with 9 bases between. CDR3 amino acids: CASSQGLRDQPQHF. The DNA for the CDR3 is TGCGCCAGCAGCCAAGGATTAAGAGATCAGCCCCAGCATTTT.

The chain uses TRBV2 and TRBJ2-1; maybe TRBD2 (5 bases). Germline CDR1 is SNHLY and CDR2 is FYNNEI. CDR3 length equals 13 residues. V lost 7 bases, J lost 4 bases, and 11 bases lay in between. The CDR3 reads CASIERGYNEQFF. The CDR3 DNA reads TGTGCCAGCATCGAACGGGGATACAATGAGCAGTTCTTC.

The chain employs TRBV29-1 and TRBJ1-1; TRBD1 matches 7 bases. Trimming removed 3 bases from V and 7 bases from J; junction bases left unmatched: 2. The CDR3 is made up of 11 amino acids. Germline CDR1 reads SQVTM; CDR2 reads ANQGSEA. The CDR3 reads CSVDRQGEAFF. The CDR3 DNA sequence: TGCAGCGTTGACCGACAGGGTGAAGCTTTCTTT.

The rearrangement links TRBV28 to TRBJ2-6; possible D gene TRBD1, 8 bases. The germline gives CDR1 MDHEN, CDR2 SYDVKM. Trimming left V 2 bases short and J 4 bases short, with 15 bases between. This CDR3 region has 17 residues. The CDR3 loop is CASSLEQGGHGANVLTF. The DNA of the CDR3 is TGTGCCAGCAGTTTAGAACAGGGGGGGCACGGGGCCAACGTCCTGACTTTC.

The V call is TRBV7-2, the J call TRBJ2-2; D unresolved. The CDR3 covers 13 residues. With 1 base removed from V and 7 bases from J, the gap between germline ends came to 7 bases. Germline lookup yields CDR1 SGHTA and CDR2 FQGNSA. For the CDR3, the DNA is TGTGCCAGCAGCTTAGAGTGGCACGGGGAGCTGTTTTTT. Amino acids: CASSLEWHGELFF.

The V gene is TRBV10-1, the J gene TRBJ2-7; 8 bases are shared with TRBD1. The germline CDR1 and CDR2 sequences are WNHNN and SYGVQD (reference sequence). The length of the CDR3 is 14 residues. V lost 7 bases, J lost 7 bases, and 12 bases stayed unmatched. The CDR3 bases are TGCGCCAGCAATGACAGGGGCCCTTTGTCGGAGCAGTACTTC. Translating gives CASNDRGPLSEQYF.

The chain carries TRBV9 and TRBJ1-5; tentatively, D is TRBD1 (5 bases). The CDR3 runs 13 residues. Trimming stripped 2 bases from V and 9 bases from J, with 12 bases between. CDR1 is SGDLS, CDR2 YYNGEE, per germline. This chain's CDR3 is CASSVEGLGPQHF. The DNA of the CDR3 is TGTGCCAGCAGCGTCGAGGGACTAGGGCCCCAGCATTTT. Variable domain in full (rest from reference TRBV9 and TRBJ1-5): DSGVTQTPKHLITATGQRVTLRCSPRSGDLSVYWYQQSLDQGLQFLIQYYNGEERAKGNILERFSAQQFPDLHSELNLSSLELGDSALYFCASSVEGLGPQHFGDGTRLSIL.